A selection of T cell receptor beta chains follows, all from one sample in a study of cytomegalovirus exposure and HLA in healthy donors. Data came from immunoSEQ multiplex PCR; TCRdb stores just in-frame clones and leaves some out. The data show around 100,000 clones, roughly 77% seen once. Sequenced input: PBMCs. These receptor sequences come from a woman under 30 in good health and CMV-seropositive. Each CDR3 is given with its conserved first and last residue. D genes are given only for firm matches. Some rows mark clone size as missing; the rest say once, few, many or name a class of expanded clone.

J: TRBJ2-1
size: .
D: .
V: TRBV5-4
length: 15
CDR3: CASSLTGVLYNEQFF
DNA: TGTGCCAGCAGCTTAACGGGAGTTCTCTACAATGAGCAGTTCTTC

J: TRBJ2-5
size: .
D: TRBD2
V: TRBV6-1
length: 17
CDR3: CASSVQTSGGAMETQYF
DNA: TGTGCCAGCAGTGTCCAGACTAGCGGGGGGGCCATGGAGACCCAGTACTTC

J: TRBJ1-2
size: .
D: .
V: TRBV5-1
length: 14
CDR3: CASSLSGNYYGYTF
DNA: TGCGCCAGCAGCTTGTCAGGGAACTACTATGGCTACACCTTC

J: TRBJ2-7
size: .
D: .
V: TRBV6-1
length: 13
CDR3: CAGQSNSSYEQYF
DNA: TGTGCCGGACAATCTAACAGTAGCTACGAGCAGTACTTC

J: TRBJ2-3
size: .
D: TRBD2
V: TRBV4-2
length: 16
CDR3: CASSQSGTSGTDTQYF
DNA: TGTGCCAGCAGCCAATCCGGGACTAGCGGCACAGATACGCAGTATTTT

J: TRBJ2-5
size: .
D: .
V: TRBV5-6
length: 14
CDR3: CATSPGGNQETQYF
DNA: TGTGCCACTTCCCCCGGGGGAAACCAAGAGACCCAGTACTTC

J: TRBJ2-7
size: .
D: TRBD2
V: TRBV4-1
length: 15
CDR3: CASSQISGGSYEQYF
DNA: TGCGCCAGCAGCCAAATTAGCGGGGGGAGCTACGAGCAGTACTTC

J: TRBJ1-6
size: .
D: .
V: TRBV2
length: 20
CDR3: CASSDTAPIMLSSYNSPLHF
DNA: TGTGCCAGCAGTGATACAGCTCCGATCATGTTGAGCTCCTATAATTCACCCCTCCACTTT

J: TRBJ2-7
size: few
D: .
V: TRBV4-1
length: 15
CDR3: CASSQDYFLPYEQYF
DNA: TGCGCCAGCAGCCAAGACTATTTCCTACCCTACGAGCAGTACTTC

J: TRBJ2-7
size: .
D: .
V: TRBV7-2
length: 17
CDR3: CASNLGHRFLLNYEQYF
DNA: TGTGCCAGCAATCTGGGACACCGATTCCTCCTAAACTACGAGCAGTACTTC

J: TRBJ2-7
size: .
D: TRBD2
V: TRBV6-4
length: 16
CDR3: CASSFSGRREPYEQYF
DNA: TGTGCCAGCAGTTTTAGCGGGAGACGAGAACCTTACGAGCAGTACTTC

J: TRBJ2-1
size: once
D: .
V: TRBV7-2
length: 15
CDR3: CASSFDRGAYNEQFF
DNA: TGTGCCAGCAGCTTTGATCGGGGAGCCTACAATGAGCAGTTCTTC

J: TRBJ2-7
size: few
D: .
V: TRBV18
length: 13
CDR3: CASSPSGDGEQYF
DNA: TGTGCCAGCTCACCATCGGGGGACGGAGAGCAGTACTTC

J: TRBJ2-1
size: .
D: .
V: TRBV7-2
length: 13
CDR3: CASSLEASAEQFF
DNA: TGTGCCAGCAGCTTAGAGGCTAGCGCTGAGCAGTTCTTC

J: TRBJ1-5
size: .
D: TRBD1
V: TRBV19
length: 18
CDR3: CASEPGQGRGKSNQPQHF
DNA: TGTGCCAGTGAACCGGGACAGGGGCGAGGCAAGAGCAATCAGCCCCAGCATTTT

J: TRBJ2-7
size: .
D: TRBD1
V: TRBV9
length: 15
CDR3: CASSIGQGPAREQYF
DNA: TGTGCCAGCAGCATAGGACAGGGACCGGCGCGAGAGCAGTACTTC

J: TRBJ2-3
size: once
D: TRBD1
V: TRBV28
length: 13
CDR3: CASKTGGIDTQYF
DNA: TGTGCCAGTAAAACAGGGGGCATAGATACGCAGTATTTT

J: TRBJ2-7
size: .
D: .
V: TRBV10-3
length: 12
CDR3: CAIRASSYEQYF
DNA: TGTGCCATCAGGGCTAGCTCCTACGAGCAGTACTTC

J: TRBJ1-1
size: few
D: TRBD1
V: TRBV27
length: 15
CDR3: CASSYSAGGNTEAFF
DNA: TGTGCCAGCAGTTACTCGGCAGGGGGGAACACTGAAGCTTTCTTT

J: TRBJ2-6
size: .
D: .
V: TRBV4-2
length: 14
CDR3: CASSPTSGANVLTF
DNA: TGTGCCAGCAGCCCCACTTCTGGGGCCAACGTCCTGACTTTC